The T cell receptor beta chain under discussion was sequenced for a study of CD8+CD57+ T cells in acquired aplastic anemia. Study information: Each DNA sample taken from sorted CD4+ and CD8+ cells came to approximately 3 ug on average.

By flow cytometry, patients selected for sequencing had shown an expansion of CD8+CD57+ cells. Severe acquired aplastic anemia affected all patients. Turning to this clonotype: Its cognate antigen is unknown.

Trimming removed 6 bases from V and 13 bases from J, with 24 bases in between. The CDR3 extends over 14 amino acids. The germline gives CDR1 DFQATT, CDR2 SNEGSKA (reference sequence). Study conclusions and caveats: Overlap between patients and controls comprised just under 30 CD8+ CDR3 sequences. Between patients and controls, CD8+ Simpson's diversity did not vary significantly.

For CDR3 and TCR beta VDJ profiling, genomic DNA was the template used. TCRdb passed the reads through MiXCR, listing each CDR3 protein once. The table has about 180,000 distinct CDR3 sequences, roughly 50% seen once. This sequence joins TRBV20-1 and TRBJ2-2; D is undetermined. Source material: sorted CD4+, CD8+, or CD8+CD57+ T cells (not recorded which) from PBMCs. The sequence came from a human donor with aplastic anemia. CDR3 amino acids: CSAKTGEGVGRLFF. As DNA, the CDR3 is TGCAGTGCAAAGACGGGCGAAGGTGTAGGACGGCTGTTTTTT.